The present entry profiles one TCR beta chain with its context. The data originate from a study of control samples from healthy donors and cancer patients. Clones were read by immunoSEQ multiplex PCR, and TCRdb kept only the in-frame ones, dropping some. The top ten hold 5.8% of the sample, which has under 90,000 clones, around 94% seen once. The sample consisted of blood. The clonotype originates from an older woman in good health.

In nucleotides, the CDR3 is TGTGCCAGCTCACTTTGGACCCGAGCTTCCTACGAGCAGTACTTC. It translates to CASSLWTRASYEQYF. V gene TRBV28 combines with J gene TRBJ2-7, with D unresolved. In germline, CDR1 is MDHEN, CDR2 SYDVKM. V was clipped by 8 bases and J by 1 base, with 18 bases between them. The CDR3 length is 15 residues.